This record concerns one TCR beta chain sequence. Antigen: not known. The table came from immunoSEQ multiplex PCR; TCRdb's copy has only in-frame clones and leaves some out. Among 68,000 or so clones listed, around 90% were seen once. This CDR3 comprises 20 residues. J lost 6 bases, V lost 2 bases, and 18 bases had no gene match. Germline CDR1 LGHNA, CDR2 YSLEER. The data originate from a study of cytomegalovirus exposure and HLA in healthy donors. Study-level information: The 90 to 150 validation repertoires were produced on the same platform as the 550 to 700 repertoires of the first cohort. This was reported in a later analysis.

Study-wide results and caveats: Reports indicated that the classifier achieved high specificity and sensitivity in diagnosing cytomegalovirus status.

The source of this sequence is a man aged 18 to 30 in good health and CMV-seronegative. The gene calls are TRBV4-3 and TRBJ2-2, with 10 bases lining up with TRBD2. Sequencing used PBMCs. The CDR3: CASSQPAISGGTGQSGELFF. The DNA of the CDR3 is TGCGCCAGCAGCCAACCAGCGATTAGCGGGGGGACAGGACAGTCCGGGGAGCTGTTTTTT.